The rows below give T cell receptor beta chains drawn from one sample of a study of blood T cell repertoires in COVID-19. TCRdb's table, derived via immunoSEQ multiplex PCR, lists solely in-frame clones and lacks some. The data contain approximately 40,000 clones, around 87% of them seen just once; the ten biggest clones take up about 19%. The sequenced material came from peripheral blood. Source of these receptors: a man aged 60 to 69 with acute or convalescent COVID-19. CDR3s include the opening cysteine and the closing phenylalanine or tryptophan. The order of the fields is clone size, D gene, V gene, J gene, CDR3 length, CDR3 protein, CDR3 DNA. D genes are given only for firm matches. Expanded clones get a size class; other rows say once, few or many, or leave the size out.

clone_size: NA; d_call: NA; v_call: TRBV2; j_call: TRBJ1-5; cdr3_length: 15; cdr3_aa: CASSGGRRINQPQHF; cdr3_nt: TGTGCCAGCAGCGGGGGACGACGTATCAATCAGCCCCAGCATTTT
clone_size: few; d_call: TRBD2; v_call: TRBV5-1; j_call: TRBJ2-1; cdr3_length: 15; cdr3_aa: CASSPDGLAGEKQFF; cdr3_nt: TGCGCCAGCAGCCCGGATGGACTAGCGGGAGAAAAGCAGTTCTTC
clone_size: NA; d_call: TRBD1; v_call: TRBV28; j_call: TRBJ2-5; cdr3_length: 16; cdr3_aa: CASSDRDRVSWETQYF; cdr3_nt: TGTGCCAGCAGTGACCGGGACAGGGTTTCGTGGGAGACCCAGTACTTC
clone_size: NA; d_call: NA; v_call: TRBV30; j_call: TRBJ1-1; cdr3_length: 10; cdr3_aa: CALQGTEAFF; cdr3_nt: TGTGCCTTACAGGGCACTGAAGCTTTCTTT
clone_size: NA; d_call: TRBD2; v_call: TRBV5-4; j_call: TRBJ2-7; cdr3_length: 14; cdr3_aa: CASSWASGSYEQYF; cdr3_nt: TGTGCCAGCAGCTGGGCTAGCGGATCCTACGAGCAGTACTTC
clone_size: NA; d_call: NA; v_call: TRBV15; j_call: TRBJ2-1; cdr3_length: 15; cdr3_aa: CATSRDGRSYNEQFF; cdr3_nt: TGTGCCACCAGCAGAGACGGGAGATCCTACAATGAGCAGTTCTTC
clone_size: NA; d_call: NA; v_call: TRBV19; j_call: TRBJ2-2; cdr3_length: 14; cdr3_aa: CASSMRLTTGELFF; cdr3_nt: TGTGCCAGTAGTATGAGGCTTACCACCGGGGAGCTGTTTTTT
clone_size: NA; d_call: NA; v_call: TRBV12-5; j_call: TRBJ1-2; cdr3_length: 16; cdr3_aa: CASGLAPTGQNYGYTF; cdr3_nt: TGTGCTAGTGGTTTGGCCCCAACCGGACAGAACTATGGCTACACCTTC
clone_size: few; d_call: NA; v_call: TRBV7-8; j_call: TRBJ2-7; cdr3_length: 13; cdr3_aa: CASSYGQLYEQYF; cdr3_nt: TGTGCCAGCAGCTATGGACAGCTCTACGAGCAGTACTTC
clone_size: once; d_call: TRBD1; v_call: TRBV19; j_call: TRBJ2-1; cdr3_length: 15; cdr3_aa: CASSPQQGAYNEQFF; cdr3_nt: TGTGCCAGTAGCCCCCAGCAGGGGGCGTACAATGAGCAGTTCTTC
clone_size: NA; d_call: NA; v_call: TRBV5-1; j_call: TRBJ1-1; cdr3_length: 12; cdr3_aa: CASSGKNTEAFF; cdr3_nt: TGCGCCAGCTCAGGGAAGAACACTGAAGCTTTCTTT
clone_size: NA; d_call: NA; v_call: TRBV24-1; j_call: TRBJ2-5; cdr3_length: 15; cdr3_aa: CATSKTRGGQETQYF; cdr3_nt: TGTGCCACCAGTAAGACCCGCGGCGGCCAAGAGACCCAGTACTTC
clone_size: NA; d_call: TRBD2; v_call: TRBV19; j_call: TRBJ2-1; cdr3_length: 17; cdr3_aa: CASSIEREGSSYNEQFF; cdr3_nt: TGTGCCAGTAGTATAGAGCGGGAGGGTAGCTCCTACAATGAGCAGTTCTTC
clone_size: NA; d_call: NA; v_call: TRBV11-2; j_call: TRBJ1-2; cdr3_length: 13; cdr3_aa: CASSPRSVYGYTF; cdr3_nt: TGTGCCAGCAGCCCTCGTTCTGTCTATGGCTACACCTTC
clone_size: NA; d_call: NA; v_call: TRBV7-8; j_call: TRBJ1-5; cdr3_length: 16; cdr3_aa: CASSSIPGVTNQPQHF; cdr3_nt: TGTGCCAGCAGCTCGATACCCGGGGTAACGAATCAGCCCCAGCATTTT
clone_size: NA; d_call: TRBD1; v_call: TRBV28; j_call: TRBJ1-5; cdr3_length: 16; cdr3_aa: CASSSTGQGGNQPQHF; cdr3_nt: TGTGCCAGCAGTTCAACGGGACAGGGGGGCAATCAGCCCCAGCATTTT
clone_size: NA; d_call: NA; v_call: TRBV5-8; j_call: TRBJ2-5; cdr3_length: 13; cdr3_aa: CASSLGQKETQYF; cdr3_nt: TGTGCCAGCAGCTTGGGTCAGAAAGAGACCCAGTACTTC
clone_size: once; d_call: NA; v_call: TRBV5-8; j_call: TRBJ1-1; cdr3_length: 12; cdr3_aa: CASSRRSTEAFF; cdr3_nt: TGTGCCAGCAGCCGCCGTAGCACTGAAGCTTTCTTT
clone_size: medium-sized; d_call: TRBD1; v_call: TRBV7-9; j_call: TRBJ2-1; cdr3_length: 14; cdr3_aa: CASSLTGTGIEQFF; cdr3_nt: TGTGCCAGCAGCTTGACCGGGACAGGGATTGAGCAGTTCTTC
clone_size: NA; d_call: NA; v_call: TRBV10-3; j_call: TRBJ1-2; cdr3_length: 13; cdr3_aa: CATEGHQNYGYTF; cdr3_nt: TGTGCCACCGAGGGACACCAGAACTATGGCTACACCTTC
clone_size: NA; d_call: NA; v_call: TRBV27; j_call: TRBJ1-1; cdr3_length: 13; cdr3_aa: CASSLDIHTEAFF; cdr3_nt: TGTGCCAGCAGTTTAGACATTCACACTGAAGCTTTCTTT
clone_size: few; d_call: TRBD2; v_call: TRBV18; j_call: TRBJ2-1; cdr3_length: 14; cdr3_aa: CASSQASGSGEQFF; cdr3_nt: TGTGCCAGCTCACAGGCTAGCGGGAGTGGTGAGCAGTTCTTC
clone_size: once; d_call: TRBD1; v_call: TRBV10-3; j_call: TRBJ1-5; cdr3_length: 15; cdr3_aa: CAISEYRGSNQPQHF; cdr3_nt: TGTGCCATCAGTGAGTACAGGGGAAGCAATCAGCCCCAGCATTTT
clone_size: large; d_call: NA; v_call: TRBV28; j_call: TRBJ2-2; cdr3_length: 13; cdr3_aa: CASSTRGTGELFF; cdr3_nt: TGTGCCAGCAGTACCCGGGGCACCGGGGAGCTGTTTTTT
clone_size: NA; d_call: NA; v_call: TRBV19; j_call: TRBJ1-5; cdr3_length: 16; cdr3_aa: CASSPTGAGGNQPQHF; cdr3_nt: TGTGCCAGTAGTCCGACGGGAGCCGGAGGCAATCAGCCCCAGCATTTT
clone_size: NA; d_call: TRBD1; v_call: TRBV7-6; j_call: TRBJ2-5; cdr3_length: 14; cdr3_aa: CASSSPGGAETQYF; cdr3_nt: TGTGCCAGCAGCTCACCAGGGGGCGCAGAGACCCAGTACTTC
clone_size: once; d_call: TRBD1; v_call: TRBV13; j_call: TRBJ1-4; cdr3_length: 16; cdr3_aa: CASSASGGAPNEKLFF; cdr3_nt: TGTGCCAGCAGCGCATCAGGGGGCGCGCCTAATGAAAAACTGTTTTTT
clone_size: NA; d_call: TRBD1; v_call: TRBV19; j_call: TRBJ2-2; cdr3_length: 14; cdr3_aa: CATRDRGNTGELFF; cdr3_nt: TGTGCCACCCGGGACAGGGGGAACACCGGGGAGCTGTTTTTT
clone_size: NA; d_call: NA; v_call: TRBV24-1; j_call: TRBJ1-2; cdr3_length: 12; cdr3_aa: CATGQSNYGYTF; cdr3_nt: TGTGCCACCGGACAGAGTAACTATGGCTACACCTTC